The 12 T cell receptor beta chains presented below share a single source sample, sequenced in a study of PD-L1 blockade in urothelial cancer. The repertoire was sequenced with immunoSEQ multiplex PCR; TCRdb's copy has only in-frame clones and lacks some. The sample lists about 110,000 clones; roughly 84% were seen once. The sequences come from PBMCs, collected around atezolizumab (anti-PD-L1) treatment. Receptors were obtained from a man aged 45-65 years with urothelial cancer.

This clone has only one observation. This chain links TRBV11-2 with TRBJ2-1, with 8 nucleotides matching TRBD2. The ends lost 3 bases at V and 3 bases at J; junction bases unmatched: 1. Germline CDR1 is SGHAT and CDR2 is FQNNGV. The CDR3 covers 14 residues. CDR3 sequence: CASSLSGSYNEQFF. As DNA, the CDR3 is TGTGCCAGCAGCTTGAGCGGGAGCTACAATGAGCAGTTCTTC. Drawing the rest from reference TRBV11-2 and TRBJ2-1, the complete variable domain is EAGVAQSPRYKIIEKRQSVAFWCNPISGHATLYWYQQILGQGPKLLIQFQNNGVVDDSQLPKDRFSAERLKGVDSTLKIQPAKLEDSAVYLCASSLSGSYNEQFFGPGTRLTVL.

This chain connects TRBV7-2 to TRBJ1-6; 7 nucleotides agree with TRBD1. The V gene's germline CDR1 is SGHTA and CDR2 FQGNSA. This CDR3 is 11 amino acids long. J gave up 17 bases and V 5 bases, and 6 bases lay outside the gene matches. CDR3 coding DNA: TGTGCCAGCAGCCCAGGACAGGTTTTCCACTTT. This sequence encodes CASSPGQVFHF.

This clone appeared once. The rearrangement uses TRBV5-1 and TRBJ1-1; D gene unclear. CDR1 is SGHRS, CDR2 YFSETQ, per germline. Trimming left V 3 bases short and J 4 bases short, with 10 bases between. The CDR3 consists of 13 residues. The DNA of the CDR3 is TGCGCCAGCAGCTCGGAGGGTGCCACTGAAGCTTTCTTT. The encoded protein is CASSSEGATEAFF.

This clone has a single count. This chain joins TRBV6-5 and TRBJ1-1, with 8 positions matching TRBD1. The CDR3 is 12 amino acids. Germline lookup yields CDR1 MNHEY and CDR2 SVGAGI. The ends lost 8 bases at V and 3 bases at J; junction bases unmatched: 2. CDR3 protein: CASARGHTEAFF. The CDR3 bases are TGTGCCAGCGCCAGGGGGCACACTGAAGCTTTCTTT.

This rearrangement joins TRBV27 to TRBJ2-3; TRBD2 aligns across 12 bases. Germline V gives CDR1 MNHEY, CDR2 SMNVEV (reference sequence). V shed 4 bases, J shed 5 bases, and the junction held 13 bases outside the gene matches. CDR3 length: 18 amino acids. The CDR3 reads CASSSKGLAGPREDTQYF. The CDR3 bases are TGTGCCAGCAGTTCAAAAGGACTAGCGGGGCCTCGGGAAGATACGCAGTATTTT.

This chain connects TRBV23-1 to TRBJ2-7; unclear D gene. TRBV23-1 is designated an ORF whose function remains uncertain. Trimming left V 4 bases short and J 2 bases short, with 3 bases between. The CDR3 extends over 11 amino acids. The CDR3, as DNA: TGCGCCAGCAGTCCCACCTACGAGCAGTACTTC. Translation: CASSPTYEQYF.

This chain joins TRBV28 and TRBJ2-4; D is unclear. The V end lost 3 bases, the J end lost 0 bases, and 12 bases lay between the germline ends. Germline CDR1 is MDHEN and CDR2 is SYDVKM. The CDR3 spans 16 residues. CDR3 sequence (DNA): TGTGCCAGCAGTTTCAGTGGCTTCCTAGCCAAAAACATTCAGTACTTC. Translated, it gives CASSFSGFLAKNIQYF.

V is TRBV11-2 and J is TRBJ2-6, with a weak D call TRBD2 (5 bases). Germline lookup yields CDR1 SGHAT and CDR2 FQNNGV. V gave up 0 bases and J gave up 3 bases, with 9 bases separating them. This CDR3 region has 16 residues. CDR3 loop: CASSLDFGGGANVLTF. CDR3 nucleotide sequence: TGTGCCAGCAGCTTAGATTTCGGAGGTGGGGCCAACGTCCTGACTTTC.

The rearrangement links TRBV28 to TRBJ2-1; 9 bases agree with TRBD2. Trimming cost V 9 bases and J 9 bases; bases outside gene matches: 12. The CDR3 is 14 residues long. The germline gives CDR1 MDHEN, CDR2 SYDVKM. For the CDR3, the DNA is TGTGCCAGAAGACTTGTAGCGGGAGTTTGTGAGCAGTTCTTC. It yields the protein CARRLVAGVCEQFF.

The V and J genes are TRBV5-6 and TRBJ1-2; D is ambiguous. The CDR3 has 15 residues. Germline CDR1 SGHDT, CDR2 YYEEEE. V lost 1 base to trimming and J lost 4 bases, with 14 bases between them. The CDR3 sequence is CASSLSPLNPYGYTF. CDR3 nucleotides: TGTGCCAGCAGCTTGTCACCCCTAAACCCCTATGGCTACACCTTC. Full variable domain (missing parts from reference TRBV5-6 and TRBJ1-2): DAGVTQSPTHLIKTRGQQVTLRCSPKSGHDTVSWYQQALGQGPQFIFQYYEEEERQRGNFPDRFSGHQFPNYSSELNVNALLLGDSALYLCASSLSPLNPYGYTFGSGTRLTVV.

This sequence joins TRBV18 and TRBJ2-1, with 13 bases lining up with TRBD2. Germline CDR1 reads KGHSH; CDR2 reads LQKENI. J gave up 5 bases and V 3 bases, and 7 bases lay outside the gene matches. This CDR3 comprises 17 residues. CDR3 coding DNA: TGTGCCAGCTCACCCCGACTAGCGGGAGGCGGGGACAATGAGCAGTTCTTC. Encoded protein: CASSPRLAGGGDNEQFF. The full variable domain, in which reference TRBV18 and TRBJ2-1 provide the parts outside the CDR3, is NAGVMQNPRHLVRRRGQEARLRCSPMKGHSHVYWYRQLPEEGLKFMVYLQKENIIDESGMPKERFSAEFPKEGPSILRIQQVVRGDSAAYFCASSPRLAGGGDNEQFFGPGTRLTVL.

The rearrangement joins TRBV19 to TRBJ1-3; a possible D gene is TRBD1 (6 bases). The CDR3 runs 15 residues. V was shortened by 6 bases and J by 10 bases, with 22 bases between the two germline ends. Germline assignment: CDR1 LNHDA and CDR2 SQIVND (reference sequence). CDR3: CASRVNRESVGTIYF. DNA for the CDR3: TGTGCCAGTAGGGTAAACAGGGAATCCGTTGGGACCATATATTTT.